These 26 T cell receptor beta chains share one sample of origin, sequenced in a study of blood T cell repertoires in COVID-19. Repertoires were generated with immunoSEQ multiplex PCR, while TCRdb's copy carries only in-frame clones and drops some. The table has 250,000 or so clones, about 87% seen once; the top ten hold 4.1%. Material: PBMCs or T cells enriched from blood (not recorded which). The receptor source for this set is a woman aged 25 to 39 with acute COVID-19.

This chain joins TRBV28 and TRBJ1-4, with 8 bases aligning to TRBD1. From germline, CDR1 is MDHEN and CDR2 SYDVKM. CDR3 length: 17 residues. Trimming cost V 3 bases and J 6 bases; bases outside gene matches: 12. CDR3 in DNA: TGTGCCAGCAGTTTGGGACAGGCCATTGGGTGGGATGAAAAACTGTTTTTT. Translated, it gives CASSLGQAIGWDEKLFF.

With regard to this clone: Additional DNA sequences in this sample encode the identical CDR3. The chain uses TRBV19 and TRBJ2-1, with TRBD2 matching over 9 bases. CDR1 is LNHDA, CDR2 SQIVND, per germline (reference sequence). This CDR3 has 15 residues. Losses at the gene ends were 2 bases for V and 8 bases for J; bases not matched to a gene: 7. The CDR3 is CASSILAGGPDEQFF. For the CDR3, the DNA is TGTGCCAGTAGTATATTGGCGGGAGGGCCCGATGAGCAGTTCTTC.

The gene calls are TRBV4-1 and TRBJ2-1; 7 nucleotides agree with TRBD1. J gave up 2 bases and V 2 bases, and 6 bases lay outside the gene matches. From germline, CDR1 is MGHRA and CDR2 YSYEKL. The CDR3 spans 16 residues. CDR3 amino acids: CASSQLTGTAYNEQFF. The CDR3, as DNA: TGCGCCAGCAGCCAACTGACCGGGACAGCCTACAATGAGCAGTTCTTC.

The chain joins TRBV27 to TRBJ1-3; a possible D gene is TRBD1 (5 bases). Germline lookup yields CDR1 MNHEY and CDR2 SMNVEV (reference sequence). This CDR3 is 16 amino acids long. Trimming shortened V by 3 bases and J by 4 bases, and 16 bases separated the two germline ends. The CDR3 here is CASSLQAGISGNTIYF. The CDR3 DNA sequence: TGTGCCAGCAGTTTGCAGGCAGGGATCTCAGGAAACACCATATATTTT.

V and J are TRBV3-1 (or the pseudogene TRBV3-2) and TRBJ1-1; 8 positions match TRBD1. The V and J ends lost 0 bases and 1 base, in that order; junction bases with no gene match: 1. The germline V gene has CDR1 LGHDT and CDR2 YNNKEL (reference sequence). This CDR3 has 15 amino acids. The CDR3 sequence is CASSQEQGANTEAFF. Written as DNA, the CDR3 is TGTGCCAGCAGCCAAGAGCAGGGGGCGAACACTGAAGCTTTCTTT.

The rearrangement links TRBV11-2 to TRBJ2-2, with D possibly matching TRBD2 (6 bases). Trimming took 5 bases from V and 6 from J, leaving 16 bases between them. Germline-derived CDR1 and CDR2 are SGHAT and FQNNGV. CDR3 length: 15 residues. The CDR3 DNA sequence: TGTGCCAGCAGCCACCGGGGGAATGAAGCCGGGGAGCTGTTTTTT. It specifies CASSHRGNEAGELFF. The full variable domain, with the rest looked up from reference TRBV11-2 and TRBJ2-2, is EAGVAQSPRYKIIEKRQSVAFWCNPISGHATLYWYQQILGQGPKLLIQFQNNGVVDDSQLPKDRFSAERLKGVDSTLKIQPAKLEDSAVYLCASSHRGNEAGELFFGEGSRLTVL.

This chain uses TRBV18 with TRBJ2-1, with TRBD2 matching over 12 bases. CDR3 length: 16 residues. Germline trimming cut 3 bases from V and 7 bases from J; bases unmatched to any gene: 7. The germline gives CDR1 KGHSH, CDR2 LQKENI. CDR3 sequence: CASSPPGLAGRNEQFF. DNA of the CDR3: TGTGCCAGCTCACCGCCGGGACTAGCGGGCCGAAATGAGCAGTTCTTC.

V and J are TRBV6-5 and TRBJ2-5; weak D call: TRBD2 (6 bases). This CDR3 comprises 12 residues. V was pared by 10 bases and J by 8 bases, with 17 bases between. In germline, CDR1 is MNHEY, CDR2 SVGAGI. The CDR3 loop is CATETSYETQYF. The CDR3 DNA reads as TGTGCCACCGAGACTAGTTACGAAACCCAGTACTTC.

The sample holds one count of this clone. The chain uses TRBV11-2 and TRBJ1-1; 7 nucleotides match TRBD1. Germline CDR1 reads SGHAT; CDR2 reads FQNNGV. The V and J ends lost 4 bases and 5 bases, in that order; junction bases with no gene match: 7. The CDR3 is 14 amino acids. CDR3 residues: CASSSPRGKTEAFF. Written as DNA, the CDR3 is TGTGCCAGCAGCTCACCCAGGGGGAAAACTGAAGCTTTCTTT.

The chain links TRBV11-3 to TRBJ2-1; TRBD2 matches 11 bases. Germline V gives CDR1 SGHNT, CDR2 YENEEA. This CDR3 is built from 15 residues. V gave up 2 bases and J gave up 5 bases; unmatched junction bases: 2. The chain's CDR3 is CASSLQTSGNNEQFF. In nucleotides, the CDR3 is TGTGCCAGCAGCTTACAGACTAGCGGGAACAATGAGCAGTTCTTC. The variable domain in full, completed from reference TRBV11-3 and TRBJ2-1, reads EAGVVQSPRYKIIEKKQPVAFWCNPISGHNTLYWYLQNLGQGPELLIRYENEEAVDDSQLPKDRFSAERLKGVDSTLKIQPAELGDSAVYLCASSLQTSGNNEQFFGPGTRLTVL.

This clone was detected only once. In DNA form, the CDR3 reads TGTGCCAGCACCCCGTCCGGAGCCGCAACCTACGAGCAGTACTTC. Translated, it gives CASTPSGAATYEQYF. The rearrangement joins TRBV6-5 to TRBJ2-7, with D uncertain. With 7 bases removed from V and 2 bases from J, the gap between germline ends came to 18 bases. The V gene's germline CDR1 is MNHEY and CDR2 SVGAGI. This CDR3 contains 15 residues.

The CDR3 region is CASSLGQGIDPQYF. The DNA for the CDR3 is TGTGCCAGCAGCTTAGGGCAGGGGATTGATCCTCAGTACTTC. The rearrangement joins TRBV7-2 to TRBJ2-4; a possible D gene is TRBD1 (6 bases). V dropped 1 base and J dropped 12 bases, with 16 bases sitting between them. The CDR3 is 14 residues long. Germline loops: CDR1 SGHTA, CDR2 FQGNSA.

V and J are TRBV19 and TRBJ2-1, with 7 bases aligning to TRBD2. The V gene's germline CDR1 is LNHDA and CDR2 SQIVND (reference sequence). The ends lost 3 bases at V and 0 bases at J; junction bases unmatched: 2. This CDR3 is 15 amino acids long. CDR3 nucleotides: TGTGCCAGTAGTATGTCTAGCGGCTCCTACAATGAGCAGTTCTTC. It codes for CASSMSSGSYNEQFF.

This clone was picked up a small number of times. This chain joins TRBV6-1 and TRBJ1-3; a weak D match, TRBD1 (5 bases). The V gene's germline CDR1 is MNHNS and CDR2 SASEGT. V lost 2 bases, J lost 0 bases, and 11 bases lay in between. This CDR3 spans 16 amino acids. CDR3 protein: CASSELGPGSGNTIYF. Written as DNA, the CDR3 is TGTGCCAGCAGTGAACTGGGGCCGGGCTCTGGAAACACCATATATTTT.

This rearrangement joins TRBV6-5 to TRBJ1-1; D remains unclear. This CDR3 has 16 amino acids. With 4 bases removed from V and 1 base from J, the gap between germline ends came to 16 bases. Germline-derived CDR1 and CDR2 are MNHEY and SVGAGI. DNA of the CDR3: TGTGCCAGCAGTTTTAGTACGGGGATCCCGAACACTGAAGCTTTCTTT. Protein sequence: CASSFSTGIPNTEAFF.

V is TRBV19 and J is TRBJ1-1, with D unclear. Trimming removed 6 bases at V and 1 base at J, with 15 bases between. CDR3 length equals 15 residues. CDR1 LNHDA and CDR2 SQIVND come from the germline V gene (reference sequence). The CDR3 region is CASRESQAANTEAFF. CDR3 sequence (DNA): TGTGCCAGTAGAGAGAGCCAGGCCGCGAACACTGAAGCTTTCTTT.

V gene TRBV7-2 combines with J gene TRBJ2-5; TRBD1 matches at 8 bases. CDR1 and CDR2 (germline): SGHTA, FQGNSA. The V segment lost 3 bases and the J segment 4 bases; nucleotides outside the gene matches: 7. The CDR3 sequence is 15 residues long. The CDR3 spells CASSFIDGQGETQYF. The DNA for the CDR3 is TGTGCCAGCAGCTTCATCGATGGACAGGGAGAGACCCAGTACTTC.

The chain has TRBV30 and TRBJ2-7, with unresolved D. The germline gives CDR1 GTSNPN, CDR2 SVGIG (reference sequence). This CDR3 is built from 11 residues. Deletions cut 1 base from V and 5 bases from J, with 6 bases between. DNA for the CDR3: TGTGCCTGGAGTGGGCAGAACGAGCAGTACTTC. It is translated as CAWSGQNEQYF.

The chain has TRBV24-1 and TRBJ1-1; the D gene is possibly TRBD1 (5 bases). Germline CDR1 reads KGHDR; CDR2 reads SFDVKD. Trimming pared 2 bases from V and 1 base from J, leaving 7 bases between. The CDR3 is 14 amino acids. The CDR3 region has the DNA TGTGCCACCAGTGATTCCACAGGGAACACTGAAGCTTTCTTT. Its protein is CATSDSTGNTEAFF.

In the case of this clone: Additional DNA sequences in this sample encode the identical CDR3. The chain combines TRBV5-1 with TRBJ2-5; 10 nucleotides agree with TRBD1. Germline CDR1 SGHRS, CDR2 YFSETQ. CDR3 length: 14 residues. V shed 3 bases and J 2 bases; nucleotides not matched to a gene: 1. This chain's CDR3 is CASSSGQGQETQYF. The CDR3 region has the DNA TGCGCCAGCAGCTCGGGACAGGGGCAAGAGACCCAGTACTTC.

This chain joins TRBV11-2 and TRBJ2-1, with TRBD2 matching 10 bases. Trimming cost V 5 bases and J 7 bases; bases outside gene matches: 8. CDR1 and CDR2 from the germline V gene are SGHAT and FQNNGV. This CDR3 contains 15 residues. Here the CDR3 reads CASSPLGSGRNEQFF. In DNA, the CDR3 is TGTGCCAGCAGCCCCCTTGGTAGCGGGAGGAATGAGCAGTTCTTC.

The rearrangement uses TRBV19 and TRBJ1-3; D is undetermined. V was shortened by 0 bases and J by 0 bases, with 12 bases between the two germline ends. CDR3 length equals 17 residues. The germline V gene has CDR1 LNHDA and CDR2 SQIVND (reference sequence). The DNA of the CDR3 is TGTGCCAGTAGTATAGATCACACAACGAACTCTGGAAACACCATATATTTT. Its translation: CASSIDHTTNSGNTIYF.

This clone has a single count. DNA for the CDR3: TGTGCCACCAGTGATTATTCCGGGACAGAGATTTCTGGCGAGCAGTACTTC. Translated: CATSDYSGTEISGEQYF. The chain combines TRBV24-1 with TRBJ2-7; 7 nucleotides line up with TRBD1. The germline V gene encodes CDR1 KGHDR and CDR2 SFDVKD. The trim removed 2 bases at V and 6 bases at J, leaving 15 bases unmatched. The CDR3 has 17 residues.

This clone was found once. The CDR3 loop is CAISESVRDTGELFF. CDR3 DNA sequence: TGTGCCATCAGTGAGTCGGTGAGGGATACCGGGGAGCTGTTTTTT. V and J are TRBV10-3 and TRBJ2-2, with a possible D match to TRBD2 (5 bases). CDR1 is ENHRY and CDR2 is SYGVKD in the germline V gene. The CDR3 spans 15 residues. V was trimmed by 0 bases and J by 5 bases, leaving 10 bases between them.

Only one count was recorded for this clone. The CDR3 sequence is CASSYQGQGPDTQYF. CDR3 nucleotides: TGTGCCAGCAGTTACCAAGGACAGGGGCCAGATACGCAGTATTTT. The chain is built from TRBV6-5 and TRBJ2-3; the match to TRBD1 covers 9 bases. The CDR3 sequence is 15 residues long. After removal of 2 bases from V and 4 bases from J, the junction contained 4 bases not matched to a gene. Germline V gives CDR1 MNHEY, CDR2 SVGAGI.

In this sample, this clone turned up once. The rearrangement links TRBV30 to TRBJ2-7; 9 bases fit TRBD1. J was trimmed by 6 bases and V by 4 bases; bases with no gene match: 7. The germline V gene has CDR1 GTSNPN and CDR2 SVGIG (reference sequence). The CDR3 covers 13 residues. In nucleotides, the CDR3 is TGTGCCTGGATACAGGGGGCTGGAGGCGAGCAGTACTTC. Its translation: CAWIQGAGGEQYF. Variable domain in full (rest from reference TRBV30 and TRBJ2-7): SQTIHQWPATLVQPVGSPLSLECTVEGTSNPNLYWYRQAAGRGLQLLFYSVGIGQISSEVPQNLSASRPQDRQFILSSKKLLLSDSGFYLCAWIQGAGGEQYFGPGTRLTVT.